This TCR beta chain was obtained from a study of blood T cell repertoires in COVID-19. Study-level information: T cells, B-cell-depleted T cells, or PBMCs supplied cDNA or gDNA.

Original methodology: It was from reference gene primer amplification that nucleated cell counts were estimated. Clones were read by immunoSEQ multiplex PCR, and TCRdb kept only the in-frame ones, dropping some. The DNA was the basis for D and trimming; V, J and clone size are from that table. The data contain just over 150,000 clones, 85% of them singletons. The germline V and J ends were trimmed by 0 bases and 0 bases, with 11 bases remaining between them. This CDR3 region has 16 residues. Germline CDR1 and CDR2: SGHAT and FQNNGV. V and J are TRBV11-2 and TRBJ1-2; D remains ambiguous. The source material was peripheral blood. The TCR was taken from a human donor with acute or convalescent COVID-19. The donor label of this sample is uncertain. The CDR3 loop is CASSLDPAGTNYGYTF. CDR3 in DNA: TGTGCCAGCAGCTTAGATCCGGCAGGAACTAACTATGGCTACACCTTC.